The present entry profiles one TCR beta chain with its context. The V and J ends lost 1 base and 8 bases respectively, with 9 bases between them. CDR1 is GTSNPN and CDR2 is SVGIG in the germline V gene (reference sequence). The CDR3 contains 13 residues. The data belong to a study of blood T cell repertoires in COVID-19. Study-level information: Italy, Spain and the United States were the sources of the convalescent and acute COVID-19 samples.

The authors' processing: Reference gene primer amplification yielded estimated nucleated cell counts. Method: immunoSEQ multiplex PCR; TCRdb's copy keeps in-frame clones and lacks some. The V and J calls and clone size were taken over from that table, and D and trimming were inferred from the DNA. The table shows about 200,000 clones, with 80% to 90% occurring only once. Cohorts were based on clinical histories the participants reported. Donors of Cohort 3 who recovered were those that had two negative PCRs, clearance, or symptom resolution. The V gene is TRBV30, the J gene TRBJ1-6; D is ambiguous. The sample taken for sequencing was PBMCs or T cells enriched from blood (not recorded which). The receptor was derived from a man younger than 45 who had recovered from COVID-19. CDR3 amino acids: CAWSAEIDSPLHF. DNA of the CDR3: TGTGCCTGGAGTGCCGAGATCGATTCACCCCTCCACTTT.